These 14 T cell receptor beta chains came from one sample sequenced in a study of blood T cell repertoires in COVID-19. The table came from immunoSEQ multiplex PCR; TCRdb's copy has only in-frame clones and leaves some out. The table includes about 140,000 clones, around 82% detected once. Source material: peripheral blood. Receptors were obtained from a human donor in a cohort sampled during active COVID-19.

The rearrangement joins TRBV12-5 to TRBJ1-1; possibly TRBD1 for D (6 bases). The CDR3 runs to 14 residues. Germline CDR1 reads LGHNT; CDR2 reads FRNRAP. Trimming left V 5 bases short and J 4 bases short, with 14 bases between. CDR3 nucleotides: TGTGCTAGTGGTGGGACGTACAGGGCCACTGAAGCTTTCTTT. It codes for CASGGTYRATEAFF. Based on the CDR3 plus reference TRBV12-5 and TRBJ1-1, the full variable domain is DARVTQTPRHKVTEMGQEVTMRCQPILGHNTVFWYRQTMMQGLELLAYFRNRAPLDDSGMPKDRFSAEMPDATLATLKIQPSEPRDSAVYFCASGGTYRATEAFFGQGTRLTVV.

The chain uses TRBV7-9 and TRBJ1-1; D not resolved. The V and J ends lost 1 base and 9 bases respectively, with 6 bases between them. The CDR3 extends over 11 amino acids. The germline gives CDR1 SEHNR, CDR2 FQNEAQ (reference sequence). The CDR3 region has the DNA TGTGCCAGCAGCTTAGAGACTCAAGCTTTCTTT. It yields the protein CASSLETQAFF.

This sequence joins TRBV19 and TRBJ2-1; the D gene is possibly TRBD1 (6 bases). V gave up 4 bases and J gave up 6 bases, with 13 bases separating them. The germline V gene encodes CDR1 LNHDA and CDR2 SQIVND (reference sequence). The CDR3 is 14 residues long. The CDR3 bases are TGTGCCAGTAGTAGGGACATAAGATCCAATGAGCAGTTCTTC. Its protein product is CASSRDIRSNEQFF.

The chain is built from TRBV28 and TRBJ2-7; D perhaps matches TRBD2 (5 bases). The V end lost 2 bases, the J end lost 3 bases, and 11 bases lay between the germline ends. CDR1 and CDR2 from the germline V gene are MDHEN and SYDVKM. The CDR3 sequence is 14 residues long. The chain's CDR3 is CASSLGGAVYEQYF. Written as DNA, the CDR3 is TGTGCCAGCAGTTTAGGAGGTGCTGTCTACGAGCAGTACTTC. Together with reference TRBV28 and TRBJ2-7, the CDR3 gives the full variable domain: DVKVTQSSRYLVKRTGEKVFLECVQDMDHENMFWYRQDPGLGLRLIYFSYDVKMKEKGDIPEGYSVSREKKERFSLILESASTNQTSMYLCASSLGGAVYEQYFGPGTRLTVT.

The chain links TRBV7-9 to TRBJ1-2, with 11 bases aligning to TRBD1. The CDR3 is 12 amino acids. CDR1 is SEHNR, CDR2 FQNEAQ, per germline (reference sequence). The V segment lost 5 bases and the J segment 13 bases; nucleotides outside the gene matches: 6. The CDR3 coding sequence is TGTGCCAGCAGCCTCGGGACAGGGGGGGGCACCTTC. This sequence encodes CASSLGTGGGTF.

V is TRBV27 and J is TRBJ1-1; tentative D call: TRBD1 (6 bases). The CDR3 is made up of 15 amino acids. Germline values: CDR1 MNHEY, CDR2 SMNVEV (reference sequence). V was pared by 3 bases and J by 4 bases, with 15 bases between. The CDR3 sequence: CASSFGGGAVTEAFF. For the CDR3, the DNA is TGTGCCAGCAGTTTCGGAGGGGGGGCTGTCACTGAAGCTTTCTTT.

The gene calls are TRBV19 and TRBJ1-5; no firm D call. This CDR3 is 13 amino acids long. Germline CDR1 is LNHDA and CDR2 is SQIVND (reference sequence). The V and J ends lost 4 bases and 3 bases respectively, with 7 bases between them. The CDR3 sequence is CASSTLSNQPQHF. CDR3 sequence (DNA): TGTGCCAGTAGTACCCTCTCCAATCAGCCCCAGCATTTT.

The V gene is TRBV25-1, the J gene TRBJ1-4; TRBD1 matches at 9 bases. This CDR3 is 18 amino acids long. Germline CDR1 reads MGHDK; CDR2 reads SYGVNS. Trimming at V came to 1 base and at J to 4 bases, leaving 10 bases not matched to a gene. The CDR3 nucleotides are TGTGCCAGCAGTGAATCCGGGACAGGGACGTCCTATAATGAAAAACTGTTTTTT. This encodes CASSESGTGTSYNEKLFF.

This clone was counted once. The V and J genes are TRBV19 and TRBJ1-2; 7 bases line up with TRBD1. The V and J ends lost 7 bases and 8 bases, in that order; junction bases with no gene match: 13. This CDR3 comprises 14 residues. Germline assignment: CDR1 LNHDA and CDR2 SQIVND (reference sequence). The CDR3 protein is CASNNDDRVWGYTF. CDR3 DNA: TGTGCCAGTAACAATGATGACAGGGTTTGGGGCTACACCTTC.

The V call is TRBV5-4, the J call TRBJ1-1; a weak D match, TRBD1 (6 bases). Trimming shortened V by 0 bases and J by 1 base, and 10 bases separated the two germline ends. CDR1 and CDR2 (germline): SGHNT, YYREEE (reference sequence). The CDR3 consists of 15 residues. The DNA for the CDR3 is TGTGCCAGCAGCTTGGGACAGGTTACGAACACTGAAGCTTTCTTT. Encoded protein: CASSLGQVTNTEAFF. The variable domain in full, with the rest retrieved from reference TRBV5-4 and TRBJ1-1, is ETGVTQSPTHLIKTRGQQVTLRCSSQSGHNTVSWYQQALGQGPQFIFQYYREEENGRGNFPPRFSGLQFPNYSSELNVNALELDDSALYLCASSLGQVTNTEAFFGQGTRLTVV.

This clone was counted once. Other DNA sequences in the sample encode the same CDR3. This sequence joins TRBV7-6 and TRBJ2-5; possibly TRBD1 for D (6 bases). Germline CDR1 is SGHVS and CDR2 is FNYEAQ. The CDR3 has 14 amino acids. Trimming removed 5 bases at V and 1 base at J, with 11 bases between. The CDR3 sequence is CASSRRTAQETQYF. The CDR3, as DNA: TGTGCCAGCAGCCGACGGACAGCCCAAGAGACCCAGTACTTC.

The CDR3 protein is CASSLNGGNEKLFF. CDR3 DNA: TGTGCCAGCAGCCTCAACGGGGGGAATGAAAAACTGTTTTTT. The chain is built from TRBV3-1 (or the pseudogene TRBV3-2) and TRBJ1-4; perhaps TRBD1 as D (5 bases). The CDR3 consists of 14 residues. Germline CDR1 and CDR2: LGHDT and YNNKEL (reference sequence). The germline V and J ends were trimmed by 4 bases and 5 bases, with 11 bases remaining between them.

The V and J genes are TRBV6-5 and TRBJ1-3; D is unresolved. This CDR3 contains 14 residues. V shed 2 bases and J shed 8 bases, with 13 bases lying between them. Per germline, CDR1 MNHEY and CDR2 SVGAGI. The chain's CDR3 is CASSYAGNPHTIYF. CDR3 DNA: TGTGCCAGCAGTTACGCCGGGAATCCGCACACCATATATTTT.

The CDR3 region is CASSWGDNEKLFF. The CDR3 nucleotides are TGCGCCAGCAGCTGGGGGGATAATGAAAAACTGTTTTTT. V and J are TRBV5-1 and TRBJ1-4; D might be TRBD1 (5 bases). Germline V gives CDR1 SGHRS, CDR2 YFSETQ. The length of the CDR3 is 13 residues. V lost 3 bases and J lost 4, with 7 bases in between. The entire variable domain, with the rest obtained from reference TRBV5-1 and TRBJ1-4, is as follows: KAGVTQTPRYLIKTRGQQVTLSCSPISGHRSVSWYQQTPGQGLQFLFEYFSETQRNKGNFPGRFSGRQFSNSRSEMNVSTLELGDSALYLCASSWGDNEKLFFGSGTQLSVL.